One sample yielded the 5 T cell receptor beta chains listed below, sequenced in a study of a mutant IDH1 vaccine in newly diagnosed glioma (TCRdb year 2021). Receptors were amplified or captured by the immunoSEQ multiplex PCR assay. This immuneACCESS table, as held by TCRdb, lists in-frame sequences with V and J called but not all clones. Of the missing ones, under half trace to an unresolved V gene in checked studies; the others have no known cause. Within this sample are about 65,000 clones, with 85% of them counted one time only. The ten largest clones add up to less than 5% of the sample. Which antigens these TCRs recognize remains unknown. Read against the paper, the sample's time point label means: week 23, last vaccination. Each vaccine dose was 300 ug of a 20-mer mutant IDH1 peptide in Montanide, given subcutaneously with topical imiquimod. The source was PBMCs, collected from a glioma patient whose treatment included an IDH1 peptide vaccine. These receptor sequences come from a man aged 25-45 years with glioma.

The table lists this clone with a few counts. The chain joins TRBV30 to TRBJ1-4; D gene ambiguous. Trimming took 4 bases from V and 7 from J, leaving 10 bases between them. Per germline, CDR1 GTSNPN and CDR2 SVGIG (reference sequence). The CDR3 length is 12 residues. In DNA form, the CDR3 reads TGTGCCTGGAACCGGGAGACTGAAAAACTGTTTTTT. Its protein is CAWNRETEKLFF.

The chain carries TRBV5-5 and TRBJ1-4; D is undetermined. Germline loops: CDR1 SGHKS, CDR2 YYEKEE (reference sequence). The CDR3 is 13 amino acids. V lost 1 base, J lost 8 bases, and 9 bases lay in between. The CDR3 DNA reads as TGTGCCAGCAGCTTGCGAGGCCAGGAAAAACTGTTTTTT. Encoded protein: CASSLRGQEKLFF. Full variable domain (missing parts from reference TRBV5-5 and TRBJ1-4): DAGVTQSPTHLIKTRGQQVTLRCSPISGHKSVSWYQQVLGQGPQFIFQYYEKEERGRGNFPDRFSARQFPNYSSELNVNALLLGDSALYLCASSLRGQEKLFFGSGTQLSVL.

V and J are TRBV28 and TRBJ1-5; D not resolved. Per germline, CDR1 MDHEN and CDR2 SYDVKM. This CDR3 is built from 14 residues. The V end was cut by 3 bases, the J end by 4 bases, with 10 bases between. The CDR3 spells CASSFWADNQPQHF. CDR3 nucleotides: TGTGCCAGCAGTTTTTGGGCGGATAATCAGCCCCAGCATTTT.

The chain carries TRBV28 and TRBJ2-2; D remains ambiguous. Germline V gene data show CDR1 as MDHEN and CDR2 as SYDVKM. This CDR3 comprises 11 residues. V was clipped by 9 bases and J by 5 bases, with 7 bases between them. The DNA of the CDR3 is TGTGCCAGTAGGGAAACCGGGGAGCTGTTTTTT. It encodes CASRETGELFF.

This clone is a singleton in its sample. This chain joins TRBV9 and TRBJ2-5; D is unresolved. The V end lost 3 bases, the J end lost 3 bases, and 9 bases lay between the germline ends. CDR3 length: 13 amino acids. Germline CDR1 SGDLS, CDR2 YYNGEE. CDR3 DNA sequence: TGTGCCAGCAGCGCCAGACGGGAAGAGACCCAGTACTTC. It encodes CASSARREETQYF.